Sequencing of this TCR beta chain was carried out in a study of tumor and adjacent non-tumor tissue in lung cancer. Overall study context: Some 4.2 million productive TCRbeta reads were obtained per sample on average.

Three rounds of nested PCR, following a modified ARM-PCR protocol, produced the TCRbeta library. TCRdb re-called the multiplex PCR reads through MiXCR, storing one row per CDR3 protein. The profile shows 81,000 or so distinct CDR3 sequences, about four fifths of them singletons. As regards this clonotype: The junction departs from germline at one end; a sequencing error may be responsible.

RNA was extracted from bulk tissue without any cell sorting. This non-tumor lung sample came from over 3 cm beyond the tumor edge. The receptor was isolated from a man in his 60s with non-small cell lung cancer. The sequencing input was distant non-tumor lung tissue.

This CDR3 reads CASNEDRGDTEAIF. The CDR3 coding sequence is TGTGCCAGCAATGAAGACAGGGGCGACACTGAAGCTATCTTC. The rearrangement uses TRBV6-1 and TRBJ1-1; 8 bases map to TRBD1. Germline V gene lookup returns CDR1 MNHNS and CDR2 SASEGT. The CDR3 sequence is 14 residues long.